In this sample, the clone carrying this T cell receptor beta chain turned up once. Sequencing used immunoSEQ multiplex PCR; TCRdb keeps in-frame clones, though not all of them. This sample carries around 300,000 clones, approximately 89% of them seen once, and the ten largest clones take 1.5% to 2%. This record belongs to a study of blood T cell repertoires in COVID-19. V gave up 7 bases and J gave up 3 bases, with 5 bases separating them. The CDR3 loop spans 11 amino acids. CDR1 is SGHAT, CDR2 FQNNGV, per germline. Sequencing was carried out using peripheral blood. The rearrangement joins TRBV11-2 to TRBJ2-3; D is ambiguous. This receptor was identified in a woman aged 30 to 39 with COVID-19, enrolled during active disease. The CDR3 DNA reads TGTGCCAGCACCTCTACAGATACGCAGTATTTT. This translates into CASTSTDTQYF. The complete variable domain, with remaining parts taken from reference TRBV11-2 and TRBJ2-3, reads EAGVAQSPRYKIIEKRQSVAFWCNPISGHATLYWYQQILGQGPKLLIQFQNNGVVDDSQLPKDRFSAERLKGVDSTLKIQPAKLEDSAVYLCASTSTDTQYFGPGTRLTVL.